Below are 14 T cell receptor beta chains sequenced from a single sample in a study of shared clonotypes between healthy human individuals. TCRdb's copy holds only in-frame clones and misses some; the assay was immunoSEQ multiplex PCR. The table records around 2.3 million clones, around 95% of them present only once. Sequencing was done on a sample of naive CD4+ T cells sorted from blood. Subset: CD45RA+ positively selected. The receptors shown here come from a man between 18 and 35 years old in good health.

The chain combines TRBV10-3 with TRBJ2-7, with D maybe TRBD1 (8 bases). Trimming took off 4 bases at V and 7 bases at J, with 17 bases between the two ends. The CDR3 has 14 amino acids. In germline, CDR1 is ENHRY, CDR2 SYGVKD. The CDR3 here is CAISVTGGVEEQYF. DNA of the CDR3: TGTGCCATCAGTGTAACAGGGGGGGTGGAAGAGCAGTACTTC.

The rearrangement links TRBV19 to TRBJ1-1; 11 bases fit TRBD1. The CDR3 has 16 amino acids. With 8 bases clipped from V and 0 bases from J, the junction kept 8 bases outside the gene matches. Germline loops: CDR1 LNHDA, CDR2 SQIVND (reference sequence). Here the CDR3 reads CASGSGTGGMNTEAFF. CDR3 nucleotides: TGTGCCAGTGGGTCCGGGACAGGGGGTATGAACACTGAAGCTTTCTTT. Full variable domain (rest looked up from reference TRBV19 and TRBJ1-1): DGGITQSPKYLFRKEGQNVTLSCEQNLNHDAMYWYRQDPGQGLRLIYYSQIVNDFQKGDIAEGYSVSREKKESFPLTVTSAQKNPTAFYLCASGSGTGGMNTEAFFGQGTRLTVV.

This clone was picked up one time. Other DNA sequences within the sample encode an identical CDR3. The chain combines TRBV10-3 with TRBJ1-6; 8 nucleotides match TRBD1. Germline-derived CDR1 and CDR2 are ENHRY and SYGVKD. Trimming cost V 0 bases and J 0 bases; bases outside gene matches: 1. The CDR3 loop spans 17 amino acids. CDR3 amino acids: CAISESTGGSYNSPLHF. CDR3 in DNA: TGTGCCATCAGTGAGTCTACAGGGGGCTCCTATAATTCACCCCTCCACTTT.

V usage is TRBV4-3 and J usage is TRBJ2-3; possibly TRBD2 for D (6 bases). The CDR3 is made up of 16 amino acids. With 1 base removed from V and 5 bases from J, the gap between germline ends came to 16 bases. In germline, CDR1 is LGHNA, CDR2 YSLEER. CDR3 sequence: CASSQVITGVQDTQYF. As DNA, the CDR3 is TGCGCCAGCAGCCAAGTTATAACGGGAGTTCAAGATACGCAGTATTTT.

The chain has TRBV6-6 and TRBJ1-2, with D possibly being TRBD1 (5 bases). This CDR3 comprises 15 residues. Per the germline V gene, CDR1 is MNHNY and CDR2 is SVGAGI (reference sequence). The V and J ends lost 2 bases and 7 bases respectively, with 17 bases between them. The CDR3 DNA follows: TGTGCCAGCAGTTACAAAGTGGGCAGGGCGCGTGGCTACACCTTC. Residues: CASSYKVGRARGYTF.

As for this clone: Other DNA sequences in the same sample also yield this CDR3. This chain joins TRBV30 and TRBJ2-7; D unclear. In germline, CDR1 is GTSNPN, CDR2 SVGIG (reference sequence). V lost 0 bases, J lost 3 bases, and 3 bases lay in between. This CDR3 region has 11 residues. The CDR3 DNA is TGTGCCTGGAGTGTACGCTACGAGCAGTACTTC. Translation: CAWSVRYEQYF.

Turning to this clone: Within the sample, other DNA sequences also encode this same CDR3. This sequence joins TRBV19 and TRBJ2-7, with 14 nucleotides matching TRBD2. CDR3 length equals 16 residues. V gave up 0 bases and J gave up 3 bases; unmatched junction bases: 1. Per germline, CDR1 LNHDA and CDR2 SQIVND (reference sequence). CDR3 protein: CASSIDGTSGSYEQYF. For the CDR3, the DNA is TGTGCCAGTAGTATAGATGGGACTAGCGGGAGCTACGAGCAGTACTTC.

J is TRBJ2-7 and V is TRBV28; D unresolved. Trimming stripped 6 bases from V and 0 bases from J, with 9 bases between. CDR1 and CDR2 from the germline V gene are MDHEN and SYDVKM. There are 13 residues in the CDR3. CDR3 nucleotide sequence: TGTGCCAGCAGAGAAGGGATCTCCTACGAGCAGTACTTC. This gives the protein CASREGISYEQYF.

The chain recombines TRBV5-4 with TRBJ1-6; possibly TRBD1 for D (5 bases). CDR1 and CDR2 (germline): SGHNT, YYREEE (reference sequence). This CDR3 contains 16 residues. Trimming cost V 0 bases and J 5 bases, with 12 bases left between them. CDR3 in DNA: TGTGCCAGCAGCTTGGCCGGGGGGTCGGATAATTCACCCCTCCACTTT. It translates to CASSLAGGSDNSPLHF.

This clone has only one observation. This chain connects TRBV5-6 to TRBJ2-5; a weak D match, TRBD1 (5 bases). Trimming left V 6 bases short and J 5 bases short, with 5 bases between. The CDR3 is 10 amino acids. Germline V gives CDR1 SGHDT, CDR2 YYEEEE. The DNA of the CDR3 is TGTGCCAGCAACAGGGAGACCCAGTACTTC. The encoded protein is CASNRETQYF.

In DNA form, the CDR3 reads TGCGCCAGCAGCCAAGTGTCCAGTAGAATTTCACCCCTCCACTTT. Protein product: CASSQVSSRISPLHF. The genes are TRBV4-1 and TRBJ1-6; D unclear. This CDR3 is built from 15 residues. V was cut by 1 base and J by 9 bases, with 13 bases left in between. Germline V gene data show CDR1 as MGHRA and CDR2 as YSYEKL.

The chain uses TRBV6-6 and TRBJ2-1; no firm D call. V gave up 5 bases and J gave up 7 bases, with 15 bases separating them. The germline CDR1 and CDR2 sequences are MNHNY and SVGAGI (reference sequence). The CDR3 runs 14 residues. Here the CDR3 reads CASSNRTPPNEQFF. CDR3 bases: TGTGCCAGCAGTAATCGGACGCCACCAAATGAGCAGTTCTTC.

Concerning this clone itself: This specimen includes other DNA sequences encoding the same CDR3. This chain joins TRBV7-2 and TRBJ2-2; D remains ambiguous. The CDR3 has 14 residues. Trimming removed 1 base from V and 3 bases from J, with 6 bases in between. CDR1 SGHTA and CDR2 FQGNSA come from the germline V gene. CDR3 in amino acids: CASSLDGYTGELFF. CDR3 coding DNA: TGTGCCAGCAGCTTAGATGGCTACACCGGGGAGCTGTTTTTT.

The chain has TRBV2 and TRBJ1-1; D possibly corresponds to TRBD1 (6 bases). Trimming took off 10 bases at V and 1 base at J, with 13 bases between the two ends. CDR3 length: 13 residues. Germline V gene lookup returns CDR1 SNHLY and CDR2 FYNNEI. CDR3 bases: TGTGCCACGGAGGAGGACAGGAACACTGAAGCTTTCTTT. Its translation is CATEEDRNTEAFF.